The 23 T cell receptor beta chains reported below all come from one sample, sequenced in a study of blood T cell repertoires in COVID-19. Sequenced by immunoSEQ multiplex PCR; TCRdb stores in-frame clones only, minus some. The sample records over 95,000 clones, about 89% being singletons. Sequencing was performed on peripheral blood. These TCRs come from a human donor with acute or convalescent COVID-19. The donor label of this sample is uncertain.

The V call is TRBV28, the J call TRBJ1-2; possibly TRBD1 for D (5 bases). This CDR3 region has 12 residues. Germline loops: CDR1 MDHEN, CDR2 SYDVKM. V was cut by 6 bases and J by 4 bases, with 9 bases left in between. This chain's CDR3 is CASSLDSYGYTF. For the CDR3, the DNA is TGTGCCAGCAGCTTAGACAGCTATGGCTACACCTTC.

The J gene is TRBJ1-1, the V gene TRBV5-1; a weak D match, TRBD1 (5 bases). The CDR3 sequence is 15 residues long. From germline, CDR1 is SGHRS and CDR2 YFSETQ. Trimming left V 2 bases short and J 1 base short, with 12 bases between. The CDR3 DNA reads as TGCGCCAGCAGCTTCAACCCGGGGGGGAACACTGAAGCTTTCTTT. This encodes CASSFNPGGNTEAFF.

This rearrangement joins TRBV19 to TRBJ1-4; 8 bases agree with TRBD1. Germline V gives CDR1 LNHDA, CDR2 SQIVND (reference sequence). The CDR3 is made up of 18 amino acids. With 4 bases clipped from V and 7 bases from J, the junction kept 17 bases outside the gene matches. CDR3 nucleotide sequence: TGTGCCAGTAGTACGGACAGGGCTAGGACTCCGGTGGGTGAAAAACTGTTTTTT. This translates into CASSTDRARTPVGEKLFF.

The V and J genes are TRBV28 and TRBJ2-1, with 10 nucleotides matching TRBD2. The CDR3 extends over 16 amino acids. The germline gives CDR1 MDHEN, CDR2 SYDVKM. Trimming removed 1 base from V and 3 bases from J; junction bases left unmatched: 3. The CDR3 region is CASSLSIAGGYNEQFF. The CDR3 bases are TGTGCCAGCAGTTTATCAATAGCGGGAGGCTACAATGAGCAGTTCTTC.

The chain is built from TRBV3-1 (or the pseudogene TRBV3-2) and TRBJ2-7, with unresolved D. The V and J ends lost 1 base and 2 bases respectively, with 12 bases between them. Per the germline V gene, CDR1 is LGHDT and CDR2 is YNNKEL (reference sequence). The CDR3 consists of 15 residues. The CDR3 protein is CASSQGAVITYEQYF. The CDR3 nucleotides are TGTGCCAGCAGCCAAGGGGCAGTGATAACCTACGAGCAGTACTTC.

The chain links TRBV4-1 to TRBJ2-7; 7 bases fit TRBD1. CDR1 and CDR2 (germline): MGHRA, YSYEKL. This CDR3 spans 15 amino acids. The V and J ends lost 6 bases and 3 bases, in that order; junction bases with no gene match: 11. The CDR3 protein is CASSTRQGAFYEQYF. In nucleotides, the CDR3 is TGCGCCAGCAGTACTAGACAGGGTGCTTTCTACGAGCAGTACTTC.

This sequence joins TRBV18 and TRBJ1-5, with D maybe TRBD1 (5 bases). Between the trimmed V and J ends, which lost 4 bases and 5 bases, there was a span of 9 bases. Germline V gene data show CDR1 as KGHSH and CDR2 as LQKENI. This CDR3 has 13 residues. Here the CDR3 reads CASSRGRDQPQHF. Here the CDR3 DNA reads TGTGCCAGCTCACGGGGCAGGGATCAGCCCCAGCATTTT.

The chain is built from TRBV9 and TRBJ2-7, with D possibly matching TRBD2 (6 bases). Germline V lookup: CDR1 SGDLS, CDR2 YYNGEE. CDR3 length: 13 amino acids. The V and J ends lost 0 bases and 2 bases respectively, with 6 bases between them. CDR3: CASSVAGAYEQYF. CDR3 nucleotide sequence: TGTGCCAGCAGCGTAGCGGGGGCCTACGAGCAGTACTTC. Full variable domain (remainder filled in from reference TRBV9 and TRBJ2-7): DSGVTQTPKHLITATGQRVTLRCSPRSGDLSVYWYQQSLDQGLQFLIQYYNGEERAKGNILERFSAQQFPDLHSELNLSSLELGDSALYFCASSVAGAYEQYFGPGTRLTVT.

The chain links TRBV28 to TRBJ2-5, with D perhaps TRBD2 (5 bases). CDR3 size: 13 residues. Germline lookup yields CDR1 MDHEN and CDR2 SYDVKM. V was cut by 6 bases and J by 4 bases, with 12 bases left in between. CDR3 nucleotide sequence: TGTGCCAGCAGGCCGAAGGAGGTAGAGACCCAGTACTTC. This gives the protein CASRPKEVETQYF.

The CDR3 is CASSLRTGVNQPQHF. The CDR3 DNA follows: TGTGCCAGTAGTCTGCGGACAGGGGTCAATCAGCCCCAGCATTTT. The chain links TRBV19 to TRBJ1-5, with 9 bases identical to TRBD1. V lost 5 bases and J lost 3; bases outside the gene matches: 5. The CDR3 has 15 amino acids. Germline V gives CDR1 LNHDA, CDR2 SQIVND (reference sequence).

The chain carries TRBV19 and TRBJ1-3; no clear D. This CDR3 spans 13 amino acids. CDR1 is LNHDA and CDR2 is SQIVND in the germline V gene (reference sequence). The V end lost 3 bases, the J end lost 8 bases, and 11 bases lay between the germline ends. The CDR3 sequence is CASSIGAEDTIYF. The CDR3 bases are TGTGCCAGTAGTATTGGTGCGGAAGACACCATATATTTT.

CDR3 nucleotide sequence: TGTGCCAGTAGCGGCGGGTTAGCTCTTGAGCAGTTCTTC. This gives the protein CASSGGLALEQFF. The rearrangement joins TRBV19 to TRBJ2-1; perhaps TRBD2 as D (5 bases). V was cut by 6 bases and J by 9 bases, with 15 bases left in between. The CDR3 extends over 13 amino acids. From germline, CDR1 is LNHDA and CDR2 SQIVND (reference sequence).

CDR3 residues: CASRAGGTEAFF. DNA of the CDR3: TGTGCCAGCAGGGCCGGGGGCACTGAAGCTTTCTTT. V is TRBV27 and J is TRBJ1-1; D may be TRBD1 (5 bases). Germline-derived CDR1 and CDR2 are MNHEY and SMNVEV (reference sequence). The CDR3 covers 12 residues. Trimming removed 6 bases at V and 4 bases at J, with 9 bases between.

Regarding this clone: The sample contains more than one DNA sequence encoding this CDR3. The chain has TRBV4-1 and TRBJ1-3, with D possibly matching TRBD1 (6 bases). The V end was cut by 1 base, the J end by 4 bases, with 11 bases between. Germline V lookup: CDR1 MGHRA, CDR2 YSYEKL. This CDR3 comprises 15 residues. In DNA form, the CDR3 reads TGCGCCAGCAGCCAAGGGCAGGGGTACGGAAACACCATATATTTT. Translated: CASSQGQGYGNTIYF.

The genes are TRBV28 and TRBJ1-1; 7 bases align to TRBD1. This CDR3 is built from 13 residues. CDR1 and CDR2 from the germline V gene are MDHEN and SYDVKM. Germline trimming cut 5 bases from V and 9 bases from J; bases unmatched to any gene: 9. The CDR3 nucleotides read TGTGCCAGCAGTAATCCCGGACAGGTTAAAGCTTTCTTT. Translation gives CASSNPGQVKAFF.

The chain carries TRBV7-9 and TRBJ1-2, with D unclear. Trimming took off 1 base at V and 8 bases at J, with 8 bases between the two ends. CDR1 SEHNR and CDR2 FQNEAQ come from the germline V gene (reference sequence). The CDR3 loop spans 12 amino acids. CDR3 nucleotides: TGTGCCAGCAGCTTAGGGCAGAGGGGCTACACCTTC. This sequence encodes CASSLGQRGYTF.

The gene calls are TRBV6-4 and TRBJ2-3; 8 positions match TRBD1. The V segment lost 6 bases and the J segment 6 bases; nucleotides outside the gene matches: 8. This CDR3 comprises 14 residues. CDR1 and CDR2 (germline): MRHNA, SNTAGT. CDR3 in DNA: TGTGCCAGCAGCTTACAGGGGGAAGGTGATACGCAGTATTTT. Its translation: CASSLQGEGDTQYF.

The chain recombines TRBV7-9 with TRBJ1-4; D gene unclear. The ends were cut back, 5 bases at V and 0 bases at J, with 19 bases in the middle. Germline V gene lookup returns CDR1 SEHNR and CDR2 FQNEAQ (reference sequence). The CDR3 consists of 18 residues. CDR3 DNA sequence: TGTGCCAGCAGCCCTTGGACGGGGAGGCTATCAACTAATGAAAAACTGTTTTTT. It translates to CASSPWTGRLSTNEKLFF.

The chain has TRBV30 and TRBJ1-2; D ambiguous. The CDR3 length is 12 residues. Germline CDR1 and CDR2: GTSNPN and SVGIG (reference sequence). The ends were cut back, 3 bases at V and 0 bases at J, with 5 bases in the middle. The CDR3 bases are TGTGCCTGGAGCCTAGCTAACTATGGCTACACCTTC. Translating it yields CAWSLANYGYTF.

The V call is TRBV5-6, the J call TRBJ1-2; 8 nucleotides agree with TRBD1. The CDR3 covers 13 residues. The V gene end was trimmed by 4 bases and the J gene end by 4 bases; junction bases not matched to a gene: 3. CDR1 and CDR2 (germline): SGHDT, YYEEEE. The CDR3 here is CASSVDRAYGYTF. In nucleotides, the CDR3 is TGTGCCAGCAGCGTGGACAGGGCCTATGGCTACACCTTC. Full variable domain (remainder filled in from reference TRBV5-6 and TRBJ1-2): DAGVTQSPTHLIKTRGQQVTLRCSPKSGHDTVSWYQQALGQGPQFIFQYYEEEERQRGNFPDRFSGHQFPNYSSELNVNALLLGDSALYLCASSVDRAYGYTFGSGTRLTVV.

The sample holds one count of this clone. The chain joins TRBV5-4 to TRBJ2-7; unclear D gene. V dropped 4 bases and J dropped 2 bases, with 13 bases sitting between them. This CDR3 spans 14 amino acids. Germline V gene lookup returns CDR1 SGHNT and CDR2 YYREEE (reference sequence). The CDR3 bases are TGTGCCAGCAGCGCCGGTTTGGGCACCTACGAGCAGTACTTC. Translating gives CASSAGLGTYEQYF.

The V and J genes are TRBV28 and TRBJ2-1, with TRBD1 matching over 10 bases. The CDR3 runs 15 residues. The J segment lost 4 bases and the V segment lost 2 bases, leaving 2 bases of the junction unmatched. Germline V lookup: CDR1 MDHEN, CDR2 SYDVKM. The DNA of the CDR3 is TGTGCCAGCAGTTTAGGGACAGGGGCTTACAATGAGCAGTTCTTC. Its translation: CASSLGTGAYNEQFF. Based on the CDR3 plus reference TRBV28 and TRBJ2-1, the full variable domain is DVKVTQSSRYLVKRTGEKVFLECVQDMDHENMFWYRQDPGLGLRLIYFSYDVKMKEKGDIPEGYSVSREKKERFSLILESASTNQTSMYLCASSLGTGAYNEQFFGPGTRLTVL.

The chain recombines TRBV6-5 with TRBJ2-1; 12 bases match TRBD2. The junction had 8 bases not matched to a gene; V was cut back by 6 bases and J by 11 bases. The CDR3 sequence is 14 residues long. Per germline, CDR1 MNHEY and CDR2 SVGAGI. CDR3 sequence: CASRRTSGVRKQFF. The DNA of the CDR3 is TGTGCCAGCAGGAGGACTAGCGGGGTACGGAAGCAGTTCTTC.